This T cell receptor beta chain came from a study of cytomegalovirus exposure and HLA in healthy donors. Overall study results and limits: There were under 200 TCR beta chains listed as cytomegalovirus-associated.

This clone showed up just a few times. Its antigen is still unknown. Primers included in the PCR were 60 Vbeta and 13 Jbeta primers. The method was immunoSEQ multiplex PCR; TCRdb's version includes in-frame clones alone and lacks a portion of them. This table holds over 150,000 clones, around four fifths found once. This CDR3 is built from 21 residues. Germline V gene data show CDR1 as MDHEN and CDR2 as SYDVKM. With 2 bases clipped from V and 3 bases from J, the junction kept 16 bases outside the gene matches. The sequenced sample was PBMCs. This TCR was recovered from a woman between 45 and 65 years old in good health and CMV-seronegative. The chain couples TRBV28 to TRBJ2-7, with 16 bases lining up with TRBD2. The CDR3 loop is CASSLIGSTGTSGRANYEQYF. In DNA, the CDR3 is TGTGCCAGCAGTTTAATAGGGAGTACCGGGACTAGCGGGAGGGCTAACTACGAGCAGTACTTC.